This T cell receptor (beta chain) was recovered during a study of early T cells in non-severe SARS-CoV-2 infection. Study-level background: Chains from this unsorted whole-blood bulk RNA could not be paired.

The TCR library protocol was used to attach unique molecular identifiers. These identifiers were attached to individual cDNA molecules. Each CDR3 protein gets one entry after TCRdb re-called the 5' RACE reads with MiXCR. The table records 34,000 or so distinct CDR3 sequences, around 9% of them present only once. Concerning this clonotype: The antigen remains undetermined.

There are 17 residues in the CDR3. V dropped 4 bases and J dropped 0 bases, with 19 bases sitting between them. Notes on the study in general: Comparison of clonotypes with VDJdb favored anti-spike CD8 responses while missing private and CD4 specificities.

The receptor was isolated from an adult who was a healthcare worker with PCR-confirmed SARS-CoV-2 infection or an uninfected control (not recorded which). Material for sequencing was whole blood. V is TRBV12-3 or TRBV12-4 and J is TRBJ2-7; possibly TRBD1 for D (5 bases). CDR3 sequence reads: CASSSLLTAGFSYEQYF. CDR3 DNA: TGTGCCAGCAGTTCCCTCCTGACAGCTGGTTTCTCCTACGAGCAGTACTTC.